One and the same sample provided the 6 T cell receptor beta chains below, sequenced in a study of blood T cell repertoires in COVID-19. The repertoire was sequenced with immunoSEQ multiplex PCR; TCRdb's copy has only in-frame clones and lacks some. Here the sample spans about 300,000 clones, more than 85% being singletons. The sample taken for sequencing was peripheral blood. Every receptor here comes from a man aged 40-55 years with acute or convalescent COVID-19.

The count of this clone is one. The V and J genes are TRBV7-8 and TRBJ2-6, with no clear D. The germline V gene has CDR1 SGHVS and CDR2 FQNEAQ. The CDR3 is 16 amino acids. V was cut by 1 base and J by 0 bases, with 7 bases left in between. DNA for the CDR3: TGTGCCAGCAGCTTAGACGGGTACTCTGGGGCCAACGTCCTGACTTTC. Residues: CASSLDGYSGANVLTF.

The rearrangement joins TRBV27 to TRBJ2-2; TRBD1 aligns across 9 bases. The V gene end was trimmed by 5 bases and the J gene end by 2 bases; junction bases not matched to a gene: 6. This CDR3 spans 16 amino acids. Germline V gene sequence: CDR1 MNHEY, CDR2 SMNVEV (reference sequence). CDR3 bases: TGTGCCAGCAGTGTTCGACAGGGGGGAAACACCGGGGAGCTGTTTTTT. Translation: CASSVRQGGNTGELFF.

This clone came up once. The gene calls are TRBV29-1 and TRBJ2-3; maybe TRBD2 (7 bases). This CDR3 has 14 residues. Per the germline V gene, CDR1 is SQVTM and CDR2 is ANQGSEA. The V gene lost 1 base and the J gene lost 3 bases, with 11 bases spanning the gap. The CDR3 nucleotides are TGCAGCGTTGAAGTAGGGGGGGGGACAGATACGCAGTATTTT. It translates to CSVEVGGGTDTQYF.

This sequence joins TRBV5-1 and TRBJ1-2; 12 nucleotides match TRBD1. V shed 3 bases, J shed 8 bases, and the junction held 14 bases outside the gene matches. This CDR3 has 17 amino acids. Germline V CDR1 and CDR2: SGHRS, YFSETQ. The CDR3 region is CASSSEAWGTGGQGYTF. DNA of the CDR3: TGCGCCAGCAGCTCAGAGGCGTGGGGGACAGGGGGCCAGGGCTACACCTTC.

J is TRBJ1-2 and V is TRBV5-1; 8 nucleotides align to TRBD1. This CDR3 is 15 amino acids long. The V gene's germline CDR1 is SGHRS and CDR2 YFSETQ. V was clipped by 4 bases and J by 5 bases; unmatched bases: 10. The CDR3 bases are TGCGCCAGCAGCATTACCCAGGGGGCGCGTTATGGCTACACCTTC. It translates to CASSITQGARYGYTF. Full variable domain (missing parts from reference TRBV5-1 and TRBJ1-2): KAGVTQTPRYLIKTRGQQVTLSCSPISGHRSVSWYQQTPGQGLQFLFEYFSETQRNKGNFPGRFSGRQFSNSRSEMNVSTLELGDSALYLCASSITQGARYGYTFGSGTRLTVV.

The rearrangement uses TRBV7-3 and TRBJ2-2, with 7 bases lining up with TRBD2. After removal of 6 bases from V and 2 bases from J, the junction contained 3 bases not matched to a gene. The CDR3 spans 14 residues. Germline V CDR1 and CDR2: SGHTA, FQGTGA. CDR3 in amino acids: CASRSGVNTGELFF. The CDR3 region has the DNA TGTGCCAGCAGGAGCGGGGTTAACACCGGGGAGCTGTTTTTT.